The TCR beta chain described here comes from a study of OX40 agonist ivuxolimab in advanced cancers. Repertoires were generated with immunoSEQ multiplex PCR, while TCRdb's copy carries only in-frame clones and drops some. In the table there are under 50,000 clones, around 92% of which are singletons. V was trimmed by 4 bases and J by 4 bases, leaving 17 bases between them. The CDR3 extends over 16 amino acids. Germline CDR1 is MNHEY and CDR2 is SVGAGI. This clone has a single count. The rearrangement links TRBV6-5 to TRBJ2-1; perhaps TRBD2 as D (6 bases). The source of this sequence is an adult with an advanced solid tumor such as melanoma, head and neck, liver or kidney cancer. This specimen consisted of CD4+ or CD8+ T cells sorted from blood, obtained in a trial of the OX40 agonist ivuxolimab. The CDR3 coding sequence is TGTGCCAGCAGTTTAGCGCTGGGCGGGGATTACAATGAGCAGTTCTTC. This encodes CASSLALGGDYNEQFF.